This T cell receptor beta chain emerged from a study of blood T cell repertoires in COVID-19. As for the study in general: Donors in the United States, Italy and Spain gave samples during acute or convalescent COVID-19. In each case, the material was cDNA or gDNA derived from T cells, B-cell-depleted T cells, or PBMCs.

During active infection, Seattle patients enrolled and were then monitored through disease. The repertoire was sequenced with immunoSEQ multiplex PCR; TCRdb's copy has only in-frame clones and lacks some. Seen here are 190,000 or so clones, about 81% observed once, and the top ten hold 10% to 15%. This CDR3 region has 15 residues. CDR1 is LNHNV, CDR2 YYDKDF, per germline (reference sequence). V was clipped by 0 bases and J by 5 bases, with 10 bases between them. This sequence originates from a woman older than 75 with COVID-19, enrolled during active disease. This sequence joins TRBV15 and TRBJ2-2; TRBD2 is a possible D gene (6 bases). Sequencing used peripheral blood. CDR3 in amino acids: CATSRDWGGTGELFF. In DNA, the CDR3 is TGTGCCACCAGCAGAGATTGGGGAGGAACCGGGGAGCTGTTTTTT.